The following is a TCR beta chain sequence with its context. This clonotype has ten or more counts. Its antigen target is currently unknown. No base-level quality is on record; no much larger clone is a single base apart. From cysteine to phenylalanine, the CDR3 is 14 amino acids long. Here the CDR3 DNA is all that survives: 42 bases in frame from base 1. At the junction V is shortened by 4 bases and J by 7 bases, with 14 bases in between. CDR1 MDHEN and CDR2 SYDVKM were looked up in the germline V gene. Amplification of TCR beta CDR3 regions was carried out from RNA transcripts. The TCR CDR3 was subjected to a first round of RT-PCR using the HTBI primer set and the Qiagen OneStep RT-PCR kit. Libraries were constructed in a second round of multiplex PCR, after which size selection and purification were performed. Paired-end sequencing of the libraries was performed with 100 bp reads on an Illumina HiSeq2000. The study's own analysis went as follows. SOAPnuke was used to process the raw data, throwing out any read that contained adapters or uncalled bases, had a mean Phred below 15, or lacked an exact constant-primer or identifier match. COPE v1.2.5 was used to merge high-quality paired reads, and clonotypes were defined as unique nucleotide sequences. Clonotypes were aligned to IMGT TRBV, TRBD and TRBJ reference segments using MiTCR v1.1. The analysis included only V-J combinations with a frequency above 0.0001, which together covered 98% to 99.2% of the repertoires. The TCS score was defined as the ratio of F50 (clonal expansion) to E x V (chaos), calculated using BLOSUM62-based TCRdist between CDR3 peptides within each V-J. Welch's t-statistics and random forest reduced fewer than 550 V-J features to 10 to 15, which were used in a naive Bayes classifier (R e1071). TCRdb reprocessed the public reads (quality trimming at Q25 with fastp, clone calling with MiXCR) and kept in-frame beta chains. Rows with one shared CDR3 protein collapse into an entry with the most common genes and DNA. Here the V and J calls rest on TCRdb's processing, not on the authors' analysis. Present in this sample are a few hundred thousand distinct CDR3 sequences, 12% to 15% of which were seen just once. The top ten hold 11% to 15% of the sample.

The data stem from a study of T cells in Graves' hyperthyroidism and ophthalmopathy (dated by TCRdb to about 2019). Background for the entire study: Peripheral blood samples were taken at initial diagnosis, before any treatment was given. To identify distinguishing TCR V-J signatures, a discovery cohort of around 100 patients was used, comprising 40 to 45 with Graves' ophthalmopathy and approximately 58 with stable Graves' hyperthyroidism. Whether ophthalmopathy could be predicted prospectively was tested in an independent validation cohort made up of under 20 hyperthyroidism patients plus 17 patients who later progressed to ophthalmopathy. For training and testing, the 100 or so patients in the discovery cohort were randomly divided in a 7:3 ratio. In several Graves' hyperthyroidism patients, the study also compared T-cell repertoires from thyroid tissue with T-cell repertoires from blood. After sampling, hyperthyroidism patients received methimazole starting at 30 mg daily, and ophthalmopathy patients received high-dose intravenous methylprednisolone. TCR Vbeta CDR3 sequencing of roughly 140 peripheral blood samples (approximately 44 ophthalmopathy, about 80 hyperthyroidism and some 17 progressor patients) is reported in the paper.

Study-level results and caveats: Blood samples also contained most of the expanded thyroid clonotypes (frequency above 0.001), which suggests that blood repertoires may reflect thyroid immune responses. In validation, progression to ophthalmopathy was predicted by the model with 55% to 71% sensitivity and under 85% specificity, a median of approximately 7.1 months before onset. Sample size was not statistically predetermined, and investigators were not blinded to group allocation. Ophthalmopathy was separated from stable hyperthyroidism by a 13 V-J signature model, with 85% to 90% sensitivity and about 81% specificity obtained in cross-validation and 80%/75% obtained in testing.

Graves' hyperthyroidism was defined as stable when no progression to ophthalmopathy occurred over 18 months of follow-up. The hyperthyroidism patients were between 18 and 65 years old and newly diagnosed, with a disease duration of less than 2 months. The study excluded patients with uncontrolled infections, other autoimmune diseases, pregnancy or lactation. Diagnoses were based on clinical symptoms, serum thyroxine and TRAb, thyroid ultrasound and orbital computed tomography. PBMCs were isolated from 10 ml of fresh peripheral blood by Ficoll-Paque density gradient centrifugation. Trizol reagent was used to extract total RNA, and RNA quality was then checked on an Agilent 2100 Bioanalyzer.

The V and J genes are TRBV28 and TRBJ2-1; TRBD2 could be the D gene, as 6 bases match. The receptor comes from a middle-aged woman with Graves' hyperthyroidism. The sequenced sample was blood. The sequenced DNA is TGTGCCAGCAGTTCTTGGAAACGGGGGAATGAGCAGTTCTTC. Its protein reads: CASSSWKRGNEQFF.